The rows below give T cell receptor beta chains drawn from one sample of a study of spatial heterogeneity in lung cancer. TCRdb independently ran MiXCR on the 5' RACE reads; one entry per CDR3 protein. The sample holds tens of thousands of distinct CDR3 sequences, 6.9% seen once. Sequencing used PBMCs, obtained at surgery. The source of these receptors is a male donor with early-stage non-small cell lung cancer. Each CDR3 is given with its conserved first and last residue. D genes are given only for firm matches. Clone size is shown for a subset of rows, as once, few, many or a class of expanded clone.

d_call	clone_size	v_call	j_call	cdr3_nt	cdr3_aa
TRBD1	.	TRBV24-1	TRBJ1-5	TGTGCCATCCAGGGGGCCAATAGCAATCAGCCCCAGCATTTT	CAIQGANSNQPQHF
.	few	TRBV19	TRBJ2-3	TGTGCCAGTTCGTTTCGCACAGATACGCAGTATTTT	CASSFRTDTQYF
.	many	TRBV6-1	TRBJ1-1	TGTGCCAGCAGTGGATTAGCGAAACCGAACACTGAAGCTTTCTTT	CASSGLAKPNTEAFF
.	many	TRBV24-1	TRBJ1-5	TGTGCCACCAGTGACCGGGATTGGTATCAGCCCCAGCATTTT	CATSDRDWYQPQHF
.	many	TRBV4-2	TRBJ2-1	TGTGCCAGCAGCCAAGATGGTACGGAGGCGGGCAATGAGCAGTTCTTC	CASSQDGTEAGNEQFF
TRBD1	many	TRBV20-1	TRBJ1-2	TGCAGTGCGGATGATCCGGACAGGTGGGATGGCTACACCTTC	CSADDPDRWDGYTF
.	many	TRBV20-1	TRBJ2-7	TGCAGTGCTACAGGGACTGCTTCCTACGAGCAGTACTTC	CSATGTASYEQYF
.	.	TRBV12-3/TRBV12-4	TRBJ2-1	TGTGCCAGCAGTTTCGGCAGGGCGGTTACCAATGAGCAGTTCTTC	CASSFGRAVTNEQFF
TRBD2	.	TRBV7-9	TRBJ2-7	TGTGCCAGCAGCCCGGGGGGGTCGGCATACGAGCAGTACTTC	CASSPGGSAYEQYF
TRBD1	.	TRBV2	TRBJ2-3	TGTGCCAGCAGTGGGACAGGCCTATCGGGCACAGATACGCAGTATTTT	CASSGTGLSGTDTQYF
.	many	TRBV4-2	TRBJ1-2	TGTGCCAGCAGCCAAGTCTCCGTGGGGGGCGCGATGGCTAACTATGGCTACACCTTC	CASSQVSVGGAMANYGYTF
.	many	TRBV5-4	TRBJ1-1	TGTGCCAGCAGCCTAAGGCCGGGCACTGAAGCTTTCTTT	CASSLRPGTEAFF
TRBD1	few	TRBV7-3	TRBJ2-5	TGTGCCAGCCAGAAGGGACAGGGGAGAGAGACCCAGTACTTC	CASQKGQGRETQYF
TRBD2	.	TRBV9	TRBJ2-3	TGTGCCAGCAGCGTAGCTAGCGGGGGGCCCCGCACAGATACGCAGTATTTT	CASSVASGGPRTDTQYF
TRBD1	many	TRBV6-2/TRBV6-3	TRBJ1-2	TGTGCCAGCAACCCGACAGGGGACTATGGCTACACCTTC	CASNPTGDYGYTF
.	few	TRBV30	TRBJ2-5	TGTGCCTGGAGTGCCGAAGAGACCCAGTACTTC	CAWSAEETQYF
.	many	TRBV10-3	TRBJ1-5	TGTGCCATCAGTGAGGTCAGGGGTAATAATCAGCCCCAGCATTTT	CAISEVRGNNQPQHF
.	many	TRBV6-6	TRBJ1-3	TGTGCCAGCAGTTACTCGATCGATACAGTAGGAAGCTCTGGAAACACCATATATTTT	CASSYSIDTVGSSGNTIYF
.	few	TRBV4-2	TRBJ2-1	TGTGCCAGCAGCCAAAGATTCCCCGTAGACTCCTACAATGAGCAGTTCTTC	CASSQRFPVDSYNEQFF
.	many	TRBV5-1	TRBJ1-1	TGCGCCAGCAGCTTGACAGATATGAACACTGAAGCTTTCTTT	CASSLTDMNTEAFF
.	many	TRBV28	TRBJ1-5	TGTGCCAGCAGCTTCACTAGTCAGCCCCAGCATTTT	CASSFTSQPQHF
.	many	TRBV10-3	TRBJ1-2	TGTGCCATCAAGCCAGGGATGGGTTATGGCTACACCTTC	CAIKPGMGYGYTF
.	many	TRBV2	TRBJ2-3	TGTGCCAGCAGAATCGGGTCGGATACGCAGTATTTT	CASRIGSDTQYF
.	.	TRBV30	TRBJ2-6	TGTGCCTGGAGTCCTGGGGCCAACGTCCTGACTTTC	CAWSPGANVLTF
.	many	TRBV25-1	TRBJ2-5	TGTGCCAGCAGTGAATTTGTGTCAGGGGATGAGACCCAGTACTTC	CASSEFVSGDETQYF
.	many	TRBV27	TRBJ2-3	TGTGCCAGCAGTTTATCGGCTGGCACAGATACGCAGTATTTT	CASSLSAGTDTQYF
.	many	TRBV7-2	TRBJ2-4	TGTGCCAGCAGCATTGGACAGCCCGAAAACATTCAGTACTTC	CASSIGQPENIQYF
.	few	TRBV30	TRBJ1-2	TGTGCCCGGAGGGTATTAGGGCCGCTACACCCTTTTCTTAACTATGGCTACACCTTC	CARRVLGPLHPFLNYGYTF
.	few	TRBV29-1	TRBJ2-5	TGCAGCGTTGACGGGGGCCCTGGAGGAGAGACCCAGTACTTC	CSVDGGPGGETQYF
.	few	TRBV28	TRBJ1-3	TGTGCCAGCAGTACCGACAGGGGAAACACCATATATTTT	CASSTDRGNTIYF
TRBD1	medium-sized	TRBV7-6	TRBJ1-6	TGTGCCAGCAGTACCGGGACAGGGTGGTCACCCCTCCACTTT	CASSTGTGWSPLHF
.	few	TRBV12-3/TRBV12-4	TRBJ1-2	TGTGCCAGCAGTGCCGGGACTAAGGGCTACACCTTC	CASSAGTKGYTF
.	many	TRBV12-3/TRBV12-4	TRBJ1-2	TGTGCCAGCAGTTTAATGAGCTATGGCTACACCTTC	CASSLMSYGYTF
.	many	TRBV10-3	TRBJ1-6	TGTGCCATCAGTGAGGGGACTAATAATTCACCCCTCCACTTT	CAISEGTNNSPLHF
.	many	TRBV28	TRBJ2-2	TGTGCCAGCAGTTTATTTTTCGCGGGCGGGACCGGGGAGCTGTTTTTT	CASSLFFAGGTGELFF
.	few	TRBV20-1	TRBJ2-1	TGCAGTGCTAGCCGGCAGGCTGACAATGAGCAGTTCTTC	CSASRQADNEQFF
.	many	TRBV30	TRBJ2-2	TGTGCCTGGACTGGACAGATTACCGGGGAGCTGTTTTTT	CAWTGQITGELFF
.	.	TRBV30	TRBJ1-4	TGTGCCTGGAGTGCGGAACAGGAAAATGAAAAACTGCTTTTT	CAWSAEQENEKLLF